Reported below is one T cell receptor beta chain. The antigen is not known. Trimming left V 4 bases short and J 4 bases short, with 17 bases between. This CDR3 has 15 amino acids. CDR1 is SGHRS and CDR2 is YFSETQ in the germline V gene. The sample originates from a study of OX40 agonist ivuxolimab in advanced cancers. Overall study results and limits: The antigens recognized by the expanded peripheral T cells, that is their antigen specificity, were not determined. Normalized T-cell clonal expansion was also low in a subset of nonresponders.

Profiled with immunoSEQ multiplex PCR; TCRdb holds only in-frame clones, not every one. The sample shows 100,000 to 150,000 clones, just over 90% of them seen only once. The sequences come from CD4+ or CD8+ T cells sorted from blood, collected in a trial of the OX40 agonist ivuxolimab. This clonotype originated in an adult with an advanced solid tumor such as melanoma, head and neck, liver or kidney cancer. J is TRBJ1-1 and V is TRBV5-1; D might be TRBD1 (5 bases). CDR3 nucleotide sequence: TGCGCCAGCAGCCGGACCGGGACGGCCGCCACTGAAGCTTTCTTT. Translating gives CASSRTGTAATEAFF.